These T cell receptor beta chains were read from a single sample in a study of T cell repertoires in cytomegalovirus infection. TCRdb recomputed calls from the reads with MiXCR, one row per CDR3 protein. Found here are about 180,000 distinct CDR3 sequences, about a sixth of them singletons; the top ten hold about 23%. The specimen was CD8+ T cells from PBMCs. The source is a human donor in good health (CMV status not recorded). Some clones in this sample may be carry-over from other donors' samples. The CDR3 runs from the conserved cysteine through the conserved F or W. D genes are given only for firm matches. Rows may omit the clone size; those that give it use once, few, many or a size class.

j_call,d_call,clone_size,v_call,cdr3_aa,cdr3_nt
TRBJ1-1,TRBD1,.,TRBV7-3,CASSLRGQGNTEAFF,TGTGCCAGCAGCTTAAGGGGACAGGGAAACACTGAAGCTTTCTTT
TRBJ1-5,.,.,TRBV7-2,CASSLTGPLYSNQPQHF,TGTGCCAGCAGCTTAACAGGGCCCCTATATAGCAATCAGCCCCAGCATTTT
TRBJ2-7,.,.,TRBV28,CASIPRETTYEQYF,TGTGCCAGCATTCCCCGGGAGACTACTTACGAGCAGTACTTC
TRBJ1-3,.,.,TRBV5-1,CASSVDSSGNTIYF,TGCGCCAGCAGCGTGGACAGCTCTGGAAACACCATATATTTT
TRBJ2-3,TRBD1,few,TRBV29-1,CSVDAGTEVTDTQYF,TGCAGCGTTGATGCCGGGACAGAGGTCACAGATACGCAGTATTTT
TRBJ2-3,TRBD2,.,TRBV6-6,CASSYSGGAGPLDTQYF,TGTGCCAGCAGTTACTCGGGGGGAGCGGGGCCTTTGGATACGCAGTATTTT
TRBJ2-5,TRBD2,.,TRBV28,CASSLGGGTQYF,TGTGCCAGCAGTTTGGGGGGGGGGACCCAGTACTTC
TRBJ2-7,.,.,TRBV14,CASSQAQGNEQYF,TGTGCCAGCAGCCAGGCCCAGGGCAACGAGCAGTACTTC
TRBJ2-7,TRBD1,few,TRBV6-2/TRBV6-3,CASSLRTGVYEQYF,TGTGCCAGCAGTCTTCGGACAGGGGTCTACGAGCAGTACTTC
TRBJ2-2,.,few,TRBV15,CATSSQRGTGELFF,TGTGCCACCAGCAGTCAGAGGGGGACCGGGGAGCTGTTTTTT
TRBJ2-7,.,.,TRBV7-2,CATSRGQSYEQYF,TGTGCCACCTCCCGGGGGCAATCCTACGAGCAGTACTTC
TRBJ2-7,.,many,TRBV7-8,CASSLEGQSSYEQYF,TGTGCCAGCAGCTTAGAAGGGCAGAGCTCCTACGAGCAGTACTTC
TRBJ2-7,TRBD1,.,TRBV12-3/TRBV12-4,CASRDGAGGISHTEQYF,TGTGCCAGCAGGGATGGGGCAGGGGGCATCTCCCATACCGAGCAGTACTTC
TRBJ2-7,TRBD1,few,TRBV5-5,CASSSWDRGYEQYF,TGTGCCAGCAGCTCTTGGGACAGGGGGTACGAGCAGTACTTC
TRBJ2-3,TRBD2,once,TRBV7-2,CASSPRSGLAGGTITDTQYF,TGTGCCAGCAGCCCCCGAAGCGGGCTAGCGGGGGGGACTATCACAGATACGCAGTATTTT
TRBJ1-2,.,few,TRBV14,CASSQDQGSFYGYTF,TGTGCCAGCAGCCAAGATCAGGGCTCCTTCTATGGCTACACCTTC
TRBJ2-1,TRBD2,few,TRBV3-1,CASSFGGELYNEQFF,TGTGCCAGCAGCTTCGGGGGGGAACTCTACAATGAGCAGTTCTTC
TRBJ2-3,.,.,TRBV7-6,CASSLAVRALTDTQYF,TGTGCCAGCAGCTTAGCTGTCAGGGCCCTCACAGATACGCAGTATTTT
TRBJ2-7,.,few,TRBV7-9,CASSLGLTGQYF,TGTGCCAGCAGCTTAGGCCTCACCGGGCAGTACTTC
TRBJ1-1,.,once,TRBV3-1,CASSPRDRNRADTEAFF,TGTGCCAGCAGCCCTCGGGACCGCAATAGGGCGGACACTGAAGCTTTCTTT
TRBJ1-2,.,few,TRBV14,CASSQDVGSNYGYTF,TGTGCCAGCAGCCAAGACGTGGGCAGCAACTATGGCTACACCTTC
TRBJ2-7,TRBD1,.,TRBV11-2,CASSRETGTATTQYF,TGTGCCAGCAGCCGCGAGACAGGGACCGCTACGACGCAGTACTTC
TRBJ1-2,TRBD1,.,TRBV6-2/TRBV6-3,CASSYSTGVGYTF,TGTGCCAGCAGTTACTCGACAGGGGTTGGCTACACCTTC
TRBJ1-1,.,.,TRBV7-9,CASSGPGNTEAFF,TGTGCCAGCAGCGGGCCGGGAAACACTGAAGCTTTCTTT
TRBJ2-1,.,.,TRBV6-2/TRBV6-3,CASSYAGLNEQFF,TGTGCCAGCAGTTACGCGGGGCTGAATGAGCAGTTCTTC
TRBJ1-5,.,many,TRBV12-3/TRBV12-4,CASSLGGPQHF,TGTGCCAGCAGTTTGGGTGGGCCCCAGCATTTT
TRBJ2-3,TRBD2,.,TRBV12-3/TRBV12-4,CASSLRGLGSGDTQYF,TGTGCCAGCAGTTTAAGGGGACTAGGAAGCGGAGATACGCAGTATTTT
TRBJ1-6,.,.,TRBV7-6,CASSLGALGDSPLHF,TGTGCCAGCAGCTTAGGGGCCCTCGGGGATTCACCCCTCCACTTT
TRBJ2-5,TRBD1,few,TRBV28,CASSLGAQGMMIETQYF,TGTGCCAGCAGTTTAGGGGCACAGGGGATGATGATAGAGACCCAGTACTTC
TRBJ1-1,.,.,TRBV7-6,CASSRGLGGVNTEAFF,TGTGCCAGCAGCCGCGGGTTAGGGGGGGTGAACACTGAAGCTTTCTTT
TRBJ2-3,TRBD1,few,TRBV4-2,CASSQEGQGGTDTQYF,TGTGCCAGCAGCCAAGAAGGGCAGGGGGGCACAGATACGCAGTATTTT
TRBJ1-2,.,.,TRBV29-1,CSVDSLIGGLNYGYTF,TGCAGCGTTGACTCCTTGATCGGGGGCCTTAACTATGGCTACACCTTC
TRBJ2-1,.,.,TRBV12-3/TRBV12-4,CASSLGSIHSYNEQFF,TGTGCCAGCAGTTTAGGGTCTATCCATTCCTACAATGAGCAGTTCTTC
TRBJ1-1,TRBD1,.,TRBV19,CASSIGTGTGTEAFF,TGTGCCAGTAGTATAGGGACAGGGACCGGCACTGAAGCTTTCTTT
TRBJ2-2,.,.,TRBV7-8,CASSGGPGASGELFF,TGTGCCAGCAGCGGTGGACCGGGGGCGAGCGGGGAGCTGTTTTTT
TRBJ2-5,TRBD1,few,TRBV5-6,CASSLRWDSLQETQYF,TGTGCCAGCAGCTTGAGGTGGGACAGTCTTCAAGAGACCCAGTACTTC
TRBJ1-2,TRBD1,few,TRBV6-5,CASSYATGNSYGYTF,TGTGCCAGCAGTTACGCGACAGGGAATTCGTATGGCTACACCTTC
TRBJ2-7,.,few,TRBV28,CASSLLADPEQYF,TGTGCCAGCAGTTTATTAGCGGATCCGGAGCAGTACTTC
TRBJ2-7,.,few,TRBV12-3/TRBV12-4,CASGGGRQAYEQYF,TGTGCCAGTGGGGGGGGCAGACAGGCCTACGAGCAGTACTTC
TRBJ2-3,.,.,TRBV4-1,CASRHREFGPDTQYF,TGCGCCAGCAGACACAGGGAGTTCGGCCCAGATACGCAGTATTTT
TRBJ1-2,.,.,TRBV2,CASSENNYGYTF,TGTGCCAGCAGTGAAAATAACTATGGCTACACCTTC
TRBJ2-7,TRBD1,.,TRBV6-6,CASSYGGQVSYEQYF,TGTGCCAGCAGTTACGGAGGACAGGTATCCTACGAGCAGTACTTC
TRBJ1-2,.,.,TRBV7-6,CASSFGTIRMEENGYTF,TGTGCCAGCAGCTTCGGAACGATCAGGATGGAGGAGAACGGCTACACCTTC
TRBJ2-7,TRBD2,.,TRBV4-1,CASSQGRVDSEQYF,TGCGCCAGCAGCCAGGGGAGGGTAGACTCCGAGCAGTACTTC
TRBJ2-3,.,.,TRBV7-6,CASSQGFTDTQYF,TGTGCCAGCAGCCAAGGCTTCACAGATACGCAGTATTTT
TRBJ2-1,TRBD2,.,TRBV11-3,CASSYLAGGANEQFF,TGTGCCAGCAGCTATTTAGCGGGGGGGGCCAATGAGCAGTTCTTC
TRBJ2-3,TRBD2,.,TRBV12-3/TRBV12-4,CASSLEGSGGFIIADTQYF,TGTGCCAGCAGTTTAGAGGGTAGCGGGGGATTTATTATAGCGGATACGCAGTATTTT
TRBJ1-1,TRBD1,many,TRBV7-2,CASSATTGLNTEAFF,TGTGCCAGCAGCGCCACGACAGGGTTGAACACTGAAGCTTTCTTT
TRBJ2-3,.,few,TRBV15,CATSTWDPRPDTQYF,TGTGCCACCAGCACCTGGGACCCGAGGCCAGATACGCAGTATTTT
TRBJ2-1,.,.,TRBV28,CASSSVDKVFYNEQFF,TGTGCCAGCAGTTCAGTCGACAAGGTTTTCTACAATGAGCAGTTCTTC
TRBJ1-2,.,few,TRBV7-2,CASQRKVSGGYTF,TGTGCCAGCCAAAGGAAAGTTTCTGGGGGCTACACCTTC
TRBJ2-7,TRBD2,few,TRBV20-1,CSARGLAGVRSYEQYF,TGCAGTGCTAGAGGACTAGCGGGGGTTAGGTCCTACGAGCAGTACTTC
TRBJ2-7,.,many,TRBV7-9,CASSSKRTPSMGGYEQYF,TGTGCCAGCAGCTCGAAGCGGACTCCTTCAATGGGTGGCTACGAGCAGTACTTC
TRBJ2-3,.,.,TRBV6-1,CASSEALGGSTADTQYF,TGTGCCAGCAGTGAAGCGTTGGGGGGCAGTACGGCAGATACGCAGTATTTT
TRBJ1-6,.,.,TRBV28,CASSYSVRGNSPLHF,TGTGCCAGCAGTTATTCGGTCAGAGGGAATTCACCCCTCCACTTT
TRBJ1-5,.,few,TRBV6-2/TRBV6-3,CASSYGIGLFSNQPQHF,TGTGCCAGCAGTTACGGTATCGGACTTTTTAGCAATCAGCCCCAGCATTTT
TRBJ2-7,TRBD2,.,TRBV20-1,CSARSLLAGVTYEQYF,TGCAGTGCTAGATCCCTACTAGCGGGGGTGACCTACGAGCAGTACTTC
TRBJ1-2,.,few,TRBV7-2,CASVTGSYGYTF,TGTGCCAGCGTGACAGGTTCCTATGGCTACACCTTC
TRBJ2-3,.,few,TRBV11-2,CASSLVLGGYSSTDTQYF,TGTGCCAGCAGCTTAGTCCTAGGCGGATACTCTAGCACAGATACGCAGTATTTT
TRBJ1-2,.,few,TRBV4-2,CASSPKDTSYYTF,TGTGCCAGCAGCCCGAAGGACACTTCTTACTACACCTTC